This TCR beta chain was obtained from a study of cytomegalovirus exposure and HLA in healthy donors. The wider study: Membership in the Caucasian-associated ancestry cluster was found for around four fifths of about 430 genotyped donors.

General study points: Later genetic work tied a missense DCLRE1C variant to beta-chain V and J trimming.

The PCR ran on 60 Vbeta and 13 Jbeta primers. The repertoire was sequenced with immunoSEQ multiplex PCR; TCRdb's copy has only in-frame clones and lacks some. Here the sample spans about 190,000 clones, roughly 80% being singletons. Regarding this clone: The antigen is undetermined.

The V gene's germline CDR1 is SGHNT and CDR2 YYREEE (reference sequence). This CDR3 is 17 amino acids long. Unmatched junction bases numbered 10, after V lost 4 bases and J lost 0 bases. The V gene is TRBV5-4, the J gene TRBJ2-3; 8 bases fit TRBD1. The source of this sequence is a woman in her twenties or thirties in good health and CMV-seropositive. Specimen: PBMCs. CDR3 in amino acids: CASSPVGQAPSTDTQYF. As DNA, the CDR3 is TGTGCCAGCAGCCCCGTGGGACAGGCCCCTAGCACAGATACGCAGTATTTT.